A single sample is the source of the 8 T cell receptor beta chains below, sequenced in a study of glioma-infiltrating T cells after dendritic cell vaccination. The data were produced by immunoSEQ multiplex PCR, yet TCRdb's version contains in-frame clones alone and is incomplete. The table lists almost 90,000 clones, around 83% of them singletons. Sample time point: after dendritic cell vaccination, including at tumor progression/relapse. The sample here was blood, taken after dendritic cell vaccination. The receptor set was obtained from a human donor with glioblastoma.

The CDR3 is CASSYSRAAYNSPLHF. The CDR3, as DNA: TGTGCCAGCAGTTACTCGCGGGCCGCCTATAATTCACCCCTCCACTTT. This chain links TRBV6-5 with TRBJ1-6; no definite D call. Trimming removed 0 bases from V and 2 bases from J, with 8 bases in between. This CDR3 is 16 amino acids long. CDR1 MNHEY and CDR2 SVGAGI come from the germline V gene.

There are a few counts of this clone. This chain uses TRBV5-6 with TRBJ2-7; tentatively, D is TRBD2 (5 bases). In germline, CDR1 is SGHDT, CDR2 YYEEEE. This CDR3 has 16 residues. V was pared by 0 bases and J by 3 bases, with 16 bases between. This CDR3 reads CASSLDSRGKSYEQYF. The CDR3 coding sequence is TGTGCCAGCAGCTTGGATAGCCGGGGTAAGAGCTACGAGCAGTACTTC.

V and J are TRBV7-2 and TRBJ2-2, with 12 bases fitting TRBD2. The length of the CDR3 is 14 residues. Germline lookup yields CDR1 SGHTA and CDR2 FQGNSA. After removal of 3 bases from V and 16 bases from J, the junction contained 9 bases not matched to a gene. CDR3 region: CASSLGTSGGTTFF. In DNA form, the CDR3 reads TGTGCCAGCAGCTTGGGTACTAGCGGGGGGACTACGTTTTTT.

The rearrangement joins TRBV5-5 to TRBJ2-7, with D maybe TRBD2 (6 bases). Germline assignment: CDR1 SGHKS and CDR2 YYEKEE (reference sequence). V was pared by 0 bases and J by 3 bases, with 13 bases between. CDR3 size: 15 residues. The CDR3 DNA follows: TGTGCCAGCAGCTTGGAGGCTAGCGCTTACTACGAGCAGTACTTC. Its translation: CASSLEASAYYEQYF.

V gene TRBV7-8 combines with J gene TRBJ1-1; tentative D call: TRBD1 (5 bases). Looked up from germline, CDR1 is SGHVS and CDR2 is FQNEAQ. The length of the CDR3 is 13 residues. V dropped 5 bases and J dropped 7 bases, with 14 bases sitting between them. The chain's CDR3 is CASSPGYRVEAFF. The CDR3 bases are TGTGCCAGCAGCCCAGGGTATCGTGTTGAAGCTTTCTTT.

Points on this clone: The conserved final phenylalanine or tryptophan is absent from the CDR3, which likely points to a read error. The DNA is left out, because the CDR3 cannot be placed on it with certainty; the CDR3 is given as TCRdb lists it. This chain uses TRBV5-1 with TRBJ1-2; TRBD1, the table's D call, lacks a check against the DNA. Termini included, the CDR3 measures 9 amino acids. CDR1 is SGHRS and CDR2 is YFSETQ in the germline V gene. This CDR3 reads CASSFEQGS.

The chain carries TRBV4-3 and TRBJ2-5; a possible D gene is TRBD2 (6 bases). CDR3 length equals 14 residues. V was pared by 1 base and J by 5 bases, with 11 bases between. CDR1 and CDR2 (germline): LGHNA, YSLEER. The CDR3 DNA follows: TGCGCCAGCAGCCAAGTGGAGGGTCGGGAGACCCAGTACTTC. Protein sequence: CASSQVEGRETQYF.

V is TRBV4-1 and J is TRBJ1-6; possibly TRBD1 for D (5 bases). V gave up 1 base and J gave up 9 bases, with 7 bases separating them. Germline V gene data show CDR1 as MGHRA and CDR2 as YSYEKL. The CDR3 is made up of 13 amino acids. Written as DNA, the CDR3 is TGCGCCAGCAGCCAAGCAGGGTTTTCACCCCTCCACTTT. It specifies CASSQAGFSPLHF.